This TCR beta chain was retrieved from a study of regulatory T cells. Every patient with CD3G deficiency had evidence of autoimmunity. Regulatory (CD25-high CD127-low) and conventional (CD25-low CD127-high) CD4+ T cells were sorted separately. The CDR3 length is 15 residues. The ends were cut back, 6 bases at V and 6 bases at J, with 17 bases in the middle. Germline V lookup: CDR1 LNHDA, CDR2 SQIVND (reference sequence). Study findings and constraints: In CD3G-deficient patients, conventional CD4+ T cells were enriched for hydrophobic CDR3 residues at positions 6 and 7. Regulatory T cells showed the strongest V-J pair restriction and V/J gene skewing among patient repertoires.

For this clone: What it recognizes is unknown.

Primers: 52 TRBV forward and 13 TRBJ reverse. The table came from immunoSEQ multiplex PCR; TCRdb's copy has only in-frame clones and leaves some out. The sample has tens of thousands of clones, 93% seen once. Source material: conventional CD4+ T cells sorted from blood. The chain recombines TRBV19 with TRBJ2-2; D perhaps matches TRBD2 (5 bases). This sequence was found in a child aged 2 to 10 with CD3G deficiency. The CDR3 sequence is CASSRTGIGSGELFF. The CDR3 nucleotides are TGTGCCAGTAGCAGGACCGGGATCGGGTCCGGGGAGCTGTTTTTT.